This T cell receptor (beta chain) is from a study of T cell repertoires in cytomegalovirus infection. The wider study: From public TCR beta signatures came an indication of both CMV infection and matching HLA type. Study observations and caveats: There were HLA-C-restricted CMV-specific TCR beta clonotypes dominating the ex vivo response. Based on cumulative public TCR beta family frequency, carriers of CMV plus the relevant HLA were identified.

V lost 3 bases and J lost 11, with 13 bases in between. CDR3 length: 12 amino acids. Germline CDR1 reads MNHNS; CDR2 reads SASEGT. A single record per CDR3 protein comes from TCRdb applying MiXCR to the reads. Of about 830,000 distinct CDR3 sequences listed, 30% to 35% were seen once; the top ten hold about an eighth. Note on this clonotype: The antigen is unknown.

J is TRBJ1-1 and V is TRBV6-1; D ambiguous. The sample was cultured CD8+ T cells from PBMCs, taken from culture after CMV antigen stimulation. This clonotype was sampled from a human donor in good health (CMV status not recorded). Some clones in this sample may be carry-over from other donors' samples. The CDR3 sequence is CASSDHKVTAFF. Written as DNA, the CDR3 is TGTGCCAGCAGTGATCATAAGGTGACGGCTTTCTTT.